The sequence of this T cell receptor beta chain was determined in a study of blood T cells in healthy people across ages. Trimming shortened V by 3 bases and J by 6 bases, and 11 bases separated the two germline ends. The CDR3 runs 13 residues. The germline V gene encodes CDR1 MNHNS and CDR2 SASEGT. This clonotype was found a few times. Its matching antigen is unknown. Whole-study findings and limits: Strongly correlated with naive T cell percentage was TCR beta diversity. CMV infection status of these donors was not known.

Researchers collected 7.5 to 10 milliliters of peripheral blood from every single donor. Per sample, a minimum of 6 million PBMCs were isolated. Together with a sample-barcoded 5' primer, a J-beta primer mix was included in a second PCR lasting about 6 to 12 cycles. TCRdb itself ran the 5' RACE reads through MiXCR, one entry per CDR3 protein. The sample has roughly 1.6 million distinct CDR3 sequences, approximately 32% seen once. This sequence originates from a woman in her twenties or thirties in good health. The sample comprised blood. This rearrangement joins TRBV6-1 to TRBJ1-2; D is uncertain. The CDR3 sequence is CASSDAPTDGYTF. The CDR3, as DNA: TGTGCCAGCAGTGACGCCCCAACTGATGGCTACACCTTC.